The T cell receptor beta chain under discussion was sequenced for a study of cytomegalovirus exposure and HLA in healthy donors. Using immunoSEQ multiplex PCR, the repertoire was profiled, and TCRdb retains in-frame clones only, with some absent. The sample carries some 45,000 clones, roughly 90% recorded once. CDR3 size: 15 residues. The germline V gene encodes CDR1 SGHAT and CDR2 FQNNGV. V gave up 6 bases and J gave up 8 bases; unmatched junction bases: 8. The receptor comes from a man between 18 and 29 years old in good health and CMV-seronegative. Sequencing used PBMCs. V is TRBV11-2 and J is TRBJ2-1, with TRBD2 identical over 12 bases. The DNA for the CDR3 is TGTGCCAGCAGACTGGGACTAGCGGGTGCCGATGAGCAGTTCTTC. Protein sequence: CASRLGLAGADEQFF.